Sequencing of this T cell receptor beta chain was carried out in a study of blood T cell repertoires in COVID-19. Germline V gene sequence: CDR1 MDHEN, CDR2 SYDVKM. V gave up 8 bases and J gave up 5 bases; unmatched junction bases: 3. The length of the CDR3 is 12 residues. Under the authors' procedure: Reference gene primer amplification in the assay estimated nucleated cell counts. Clones were read by immunoSEQ multiplex PCR, and TCRdb kept only the in-frame ones, dropping some. V, J and clone size are those of that table, while D and trimming were read from the DNA. The repertoire has about 81,000 clones, roughly 89% of them found once; the top ten carry approximately 1.2%. Enrollees, roughly 18 to 95 years old, lived in fewer than 25 US areas. Participant reports of clinical history set cohort assignment.

The chain recombines TRBV28 with TRBJ1-5, with 7 bases matching TRBD1. Specimen: PBMCs or T cells enriched from blood (not recorded which). The receptor comes from a woman aged 45-65 years with acute COVID-19. CDR3 region: CASVGGDQPQHF. DNA for the CDR3: TGTGCCAGCGTAGGGGGCGATCAGCCCCAGCATTTT.